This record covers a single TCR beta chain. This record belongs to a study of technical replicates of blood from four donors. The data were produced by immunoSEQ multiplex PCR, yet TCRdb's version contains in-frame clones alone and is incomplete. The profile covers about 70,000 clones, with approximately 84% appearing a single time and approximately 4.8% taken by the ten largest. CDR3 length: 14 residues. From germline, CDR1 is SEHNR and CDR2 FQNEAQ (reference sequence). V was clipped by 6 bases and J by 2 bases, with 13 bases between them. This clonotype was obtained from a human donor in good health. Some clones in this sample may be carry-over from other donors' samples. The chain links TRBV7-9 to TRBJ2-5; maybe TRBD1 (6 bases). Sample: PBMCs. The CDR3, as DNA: TGTGCCAGCAGTTTTTTGGACAGTCAAGAGACCCAGTACTTC. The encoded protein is CASSFLDSQETQYF.